This passage covers 27 T cell receptor beta chains from one sample sequenced in a study of glioma-infiltrating T cells after dendritic cell vaccination. The time point here: after dendritic cell vaccination, including at tumor progression/relapse. Some clones are missing from TCRdb's copy, which holds only in-frame ones; the method was immunoSEQ multiplex PCR. The sample yields over 90,000 clones, 65% to 85% seen once. Sequencing was performed on blood, taken after dendritic cell vaccination. These receptors were collected from a human donor with glioblastoma.

The chain couples TRBV18 to TRBJ2-2; TRBD1 is a possible D gene (6 bases). The ends were cut back, 0 bases at V and 7 bases at J, with 12 bases in the middle. The CDR3 consists of 15 residues. Per the germline V gene, CDR1 is KGHSH and CDR2 is LQKENI. The CDR3 sequence is CASSPPFQGFGELFF. In DNA, the CDR3 is TGTGCCAGCTCACCACCGTTCCAGGGGTTCGGGGAGCTGTTTTTT.

The rearrangement links TRBV6-6 to TRBJ2-7, with a possible D match to TRBD2 (5 bases). The CDR3 totals 11 residues. Trimming shortened V by 8 bases and J by 2 bases, and 7 bases separated the two germline ends. CDR1 and CDR2 from the germline V gene are MNHNY and SVGAGI (reference sequence). DNA for the CDR3: TGTGCCAGCTCAGCGGCCTACGAGCAGTACTTC. Protein product: CASSAAYEQYF.

In its sample, this clone was seen a few times. The V call is TRBV30, the J call TRBJ2-2; 10 bases line up with TRBD2. J gave up 7 bases and V 1 base, and 6 bases lay outside the gene matches. The germline V gene has CDR1 GTSNPN and CDR2 SVGIG (reference sequence). The CDR3 contains 15 residues. DNA for the CDR3: TGTGCCTGGAGTGGTCTAGCGGGGGTGGACGGGGAGCTGTTTTTT. This encodes CAWSGLAGVDGELFF.

This chain connects TRBV29-1 to TRBJ1-1, with TRBD1 matching 10 bases. J was trimmed by 7 bases and V by 4 bases; bases with no gene match: 24. Germline V gene data show CDR1 as SQVTM and CDR2 as ANQGSEA. The CDR3 sequence is 19 residues long. CDR3 amino acids: CSVVDVGKTGGQVGYEAFF. Here the CDR3 DNA reads TGCAGCGTTGTAGATGTTGGAAAGACAGGGGGCCAGGTAGGTTATGAAGCTTTCTTT.

In nucleotides, the CDR3 is TGTGCCAGCAGTTTATCCTTTCAGGGAATGAGTGGCTACACCTTC. Protein sequence: CASSLSFQGMSGYTF. The chain is built from TRBV27 and TRBJ1-2; D is perhaps TRBD1 (5 bases). Germline CDR1 is MNHEY and CDR2 is SMNVEV (reference sequence). CDR3 length equals 15 residues. Trimming cost V 0 bases and J 7 bases, with 15 bases left between them.

The chain links TRBV28 to TRBJ2-7, with TRBD2 as a possible D gene (6 bases). CDR1 MDHEN and CDR2 SYDVKM come from the germline V gene. V gave up 6 bases and J gave up 2 bases, with 20 bases separating them. The CDR3 consists of 16 residues. CDR3 residues: CASSPGLSGRAYEQYF. CDR3 in DNA: TGTGCCAGCAGCCCAGGGCTTAGCGGCAGAGCCTACGAGCAGTACTTC.

The rearrangement uses TRBV4-1 and TRBJ2-6; 12 positions match TRBD2. The germline CDR1 and CDR2 sequences are MGHRA and YSYEKL. This CDR3 is 19 amino acids long. V lost 4 bases to trimming and J lost 0 bases; unmatched junction nucleotides: 7. The CDR3 bases are TGCGCCAGCAGCCGAATCCTAGCGGGAGGGATCTCTGGGGCCAACGTCCTGACTTTC. Its protein product is CASSRILAGGISGANVLTF.

The V and J genes are TRBV6-5 and TRBJ2-7; 7 bases fit TRBD2. Germline CDR1 reads MNHEY; CDR2 reads SVGAGI. CDR3 length equals 14 residues. The trim removed 5 bases at V and 3 bases at J, leaving 7 bases unmatched. Here the CDR3 DNA reads TGTGCCAGCAGTCATACTAGCGAGAACTACGAGCAGTACTTC. It yields the protein CASSHTSENYEQYF.

The J gene is TRBJ2-3, the V gene TRBV7-9; 9 bases are a match to TRBD1. There are 17 residues in the CDR3. Germline assignment: CDR1 SEHNR and CDR2 FQNEAQ (reference sequence). V was pared by 3 bases and J by 1 base, with 8 bases of the junction left unmatched. The CDR3 protein is CASSFGTGNHGTDTQYF. The CDR3 nucleotides read TGTGCCAGCAGCTTTGGGACAGGGAATCACGGCACAGATACGCAGTATTTT.

This clone was detected once. In DNA form, the CDR3 reads TGTGCCAGCTCACCACCGAGCAGGGCCTCCTACGAGCAGTACTTC. Translated, it gives CASSPPSRASYEQYF. The chain recombines TRBV18 with TRBJ2-7; D is perhaps TRBD1 (5 bases). Trimming left V 0 bases short and J 0 bases short, with 9 bases between. The CDR3 has 15 residues. Germline V gives CDR1 KGHSH, CDR2 LQKENI.

The chain has TRBV5-1 and TRBJ1-1, with D possibly being TRBD1 (6 bases). This CDR3 has 11 residues. Trimming left V 3 bases short and J 11 bases short, with 11 bases between. Per the germline V gene, CDR1 is SGHRS and CDR2 is YFSETQ. The CDR3 DNA reads TGCGCCAGCAGCTCCGGACAGAAGGCTTTCTTT. This codes for CASSSGQKAFF.

This rearrangement joins TRBV5-1 to TRBJ1-4, with D possibly TRBD1 on 6 matching bases. This CDR3 contains 15 residues. Germline assignment: CDR1 SGHRS and CDR2 YFSETQ. V was trimmed by 0 bases and J by 3 bases, leaving 9 bases between them. The CDR3 region has the DNA TGCGCCAGCAGCTTGGGTGGACAGCCTAATGAAAAACTGTTTTTT. This encodes CASSLGGQPNEKLFF. Drawing the rest from reference TRBV5-1 and TRBJ1-4, the complete variable domain is KAGVTQTPRYLIKTRGQQVTLSCSPISGHRSVSWYQQTPGQGLQFLFEYFSETQRNKGNFPGRFSGRQFSNSRSEMNVSTLELGDSALYLCASSLGGQPNEKLFFGSGTQLSVL.

This chain connects TRBV2 to TRBJ1-2; unclear D gene. This CDR3 has 13 amino acids. Trimming stripped 7 bases from V and 4 bases from J, with 13 bases between. Germline CDR1 SNHLY, CDR2 FYNNEI. CDR3 DNA sequence: TGTGCCAGCATTCTCGTAAGCGGCTATGGCTACACCTTC. Translated: CASILVSGYGYTF.

The V gene is TRBV10-2, the J gene TRBJ2-7; weak D call: TRBD1 (6 bases). The germline V gene has CDR1 WSHSY and CDR2 SAAADI. Trimming took off 7 bases at V and 5 bases at J, with 18 bases between the two ends. CDR3 size: 14 residues. Written as DNA, the CDR3 is TGCGCCAGCACCGGACAGTTTGACACGAACGAGCAGTACTTC. Translated, it gives CASTGQFDTNEQYF.

The V gene is TRBV23-1, the J gene TRBJ1-2; D not resolved. TRBV23-1 is classed as an ORF, of uncertain function. Trimming stripped 5 bases from V and 4 bases from J, with 32 bases between. CDR3 length: 20 residues. DNA for the CDR3: TGCGCCAGCAGTAAACTAGGAAGGTTGGCACAAACCGACTGCAGCTATGGCTACACCTTC. Translation gives CASSKLGRLAQTDCSYGYTF.

The J gene is TRBJ2-5, the V gene TRBV11-2; 7 nucleotides line up with TRBD1. Germline V gene sequence: CDR1 SGHAT, CDR2 FQNNGV. The CDR3 runs 14 residues. J was trimmed by 2 bases and V by 5 bases; bases with no gene match: 5. DNA for the CDR3: TGTGCCAGCAGCCTTAGGACAGGACAAGAGACCCAGTACTTC. Translating it yields CASSLRTGQETQYF. The full variable domain, with the rest looked up from reference TRBV11-2 and TRBJ2-5, is EAGVAQSPRYKIIEKRQSVAFWCNPISGHATLYWYQQILGQGPKLLIQFQNNGVVDDSQLPKDRFSAERLKGVDSTLKIQPAKLEDSAVYLCASSLRTGQETQYFGPGTRLLVL.

This clone was recorded a few times. The V gene is TRBV30, the J gene TRBJ2-4, with 11 bases aligning to TRBD2. There are 14 residues in the CDR3. The junction had 7 bases not matched to a gene; V was cut back by 6 bases and J by 6 bases. The V gene's germline CDR1 is GTSNPN and CDR2 SVGIG (reference sequence). The CDR3 DNA reads TGTGCCTGTATAGCGGGGGGGCCGGGAAACATTCAGTACTTC. It codes for CACIAGGPGNIQYF.

The chain combines TRBV2 with TRBJ2-3; 9 positions agree with TRBD2. Germline V gene data show CDR1 as SNHLY and CDR2 as FYNNEI. The CDR3 spans 15 residues. With V trimmed by 4 bases and J by 6 bases, 8 bases remained unmatched. For the CDR3, the DNA is TGTGCCAGCAGTGGTGGTAGCGGGAGTTGGGATACGCAGTATTTT. Protein: CASSGGSGSWDTQYF.

This clone showed up just once. The chain links TRBV2 to TRBJ1-2; 7 nucleotides agree with TRBD1. V lost 6 bases to trimming and J lost 4 bases; unmatched junction nucleotides: 5. Per the germline V gene, CDR1 is SNHLY and CDR2 is FYNNEI. CDR3 size: 13 residues. The chain's CDR3 is CASRAQGGYGYTF. The CDR3 region has the DNA TGTGCCAGCAGGGCCCAGGGGGGCTATGGCTACACCTTC. The entire variable domain, with the rest obtained from reference TRBV2 and TRBJ1-2, is as follows: EPEVTQTPSHQVTQMGQEVILRCVPISNHLYFYWYRQILGQKVEFLVSFYNNEISEKSEIFDDQFSVERPDGSNFTLKIRSTKLEDSAMYFCASRAQGGYGYTFGSGTRLTVV.

The chain recombines TRBV30 with TRBJ2-7; 12 positions match TRBD2. Germline values: CDR1 GTSNPN, CDR2 SVGIG (reference sequence). The J segment lost 6 bases and the V segment lost 4 bases, leaving 7 bases of the junction unmatched. The CDR3 sequence is 14 residues long. This CDR3 is CAWTRLAGDLEQYF. In DNA form, the CDR3 reads TGTGCCTGGACCAGACTAGCGGGAGATCTCGAGCAGTACTTC.

The chain uses TRBV5-1 and TRBJ1-3, with 8 bases fitting TRBD1. Per the germline V gene, CDR1 is SGHRS and CDR2 is YFSETQ. The CDR3 has 15 residues. V shed 1 base and J 0 bases; nucleotides not matched to a gene: 0. CDR3 DNA: TGCGCCAGCAGCTTGACAGGGGGCTCTGGAAACACCATATATTTT. Amino acids: CASSLTGGSGNTIYF.

The table lists this clone with a count of one. This sequence joins TRBV5-1 and TRBJ1-1, with D hard to call. V was cut by 0 bases and J by 4 bases, with 10 bases left in between. Germline CDR1 is SGHRS and CDR2 is YFSETQ. The CDR3 contains 14 residues. This chain's CDR3 is CASSLGFWATEAFF. The CDR3 DNA follows: TGCGCCAGCAGCTTGGGATTCTGGGCCACTGAAGCTTTCTTT.

The V call is TRBV9, the J call TRBJ2-5; 8 nucleotides agree with TRBD2. There are 16 residues in the CDR3. Germline CDR1 SGDLS, CDR2 YYNGEE. V shed 3 bases and J 4 bases; nucleotides not matched to a gene: 11. In DNA, the CDR3 is TGTGCCAGCAGCGCCGAGGGGACTAGAGGGACAGAGACCCAGTACTTC. Translated: CASSAEGTRGTETQYF.

The chain has TRBV7-2 and TRBJ2-2, with 10 bases fitting TRBD2. V was pared by 4 bases and J by 8 bases, with 7 bases of the junction left unmatched. Looked up from germline, CDR1 is SGHTA and CDR2 is FQGNSA. The CDR3 consists of 15 residues. CDR3 nucleotide sequence: TGTGCCAGCAGCTATCTAGCGGGAGTAACAGGGGAGCTGTTTTTT. Translated: CASSYLAGVTGELFF.

The rearrangement links TRBV4-1 to TRBJ2-3; 8 bases fit TRBD2. The CDR3 runs to 17 residues. Germline values: CDR1 MGHRA, CDR2 YSYEKL. V shed 0 bases and J 3 bases; nucleotides not matched to a gene: 8. This CDR3 is CASSQDFYGGVTDTQYF. The CDR3 nucleotides are TGCGCCAGCAGCCAAGATTTTTACGGGGGGGTGACAGATACGCAGTATTTT.

This chain joins TRBV7-9 and TRBJ1-1; a weak D match, TRBD1 (5 bases). The length of the CDR3 is 14 residues. Trimming removed 5 bases at V and 2 bases at J, with 12 bases between. CDR1 and CDR2 from the germline V gene are SEHNR and FQNEAQ (reference sequence). The CDR3 nucleotides are TGTGCCAGCAGCCTCGGACACATTAACACTGAAGCTTTCTTT. This translates into CASSLGHINTEAFF.

The chain couples TRBV5-1 to TRBJ1-3; no firm D call. V lost 4 bases to trimming and J lost 0 bases, with 5 bases between them. The CDR3 totals 13 residues. Germline V gene sequence: CDR1 SGHRS, CDR2 YFSETQ. CDR3 sequence (DNA): TGCGCCAGCAGCGTCTTCTCTGGAAACACCATATATTTT. Protein sequence: CASSVFSGNTIYF.